A single sample is the source of the 2 T cell receptor beta chains below, sequenced in a study of cytomegalovirus exposure and HLA in healthy donors. The PCR made use of 60 Vbeta and 13 Jbeta primers. Sequencing used immunoSEQ multiplex PCR; TCRdb keeps in-frame clones, though not all of them. Among about 190,000 clones listed, 77% were seen once. The sample consisted of PBMCs. These receptor sequences come from a woman in her twenties or thirties in good health and CMV-seropositive.

This rearrangement joins TRBV5-1 to TRBJ2-5, with D possibly being TRBD1 (6 bases). The CDR3 runs 14 residues. CDR1 is SGHRS, CDR2 YFSETQ, per germline. Trimming pared 1 base from V and 1 base from J, leaving 8 bases between. The chain's CDR3 is CASSLNRAQETQYF. DNA for the CDR3: TGCGCCAGCAGCTTGAACAGGGCCCAAGAGACCCAGTACTTC. The full variable domain, in which reference TRBV5-1 and TRBJ2-5 provide the parts outside the CDR3, is KAGVTQTPRYLIKTRGQQVTLSCSPISGHRSVSWYQQTPGQGLQFLFEYFSETQRNKGNFPGRFSGRQFSNSRSEMNVSTLELGDSALYLCASSLNRAQETQYFGPGTRLLVL.

The rearrangement links TRBV11-2 to TRBJ1-4; 8 bases line up with TRBD1. The CDR3 covers 14 residues. Germline assignment: CDR1 SGHAT and CDR2 FQNNGV. With V trimmed by 3 bases and J by 4 bases, 1 base remained unmatched. CDR3 amino acids: CASSFGQGNEKLFF. The CDR3 DNA follows: TGTGCCAGCAGCTTCGGACAGGGTAATGAAAAACTGTTTTTT. Complete variable domain (other parts from reference TRBV11-2 and TRBJ1-4): EAGVAQSPRYKIIEKRQSVAFWCNPISGHATLYWYQQILGQGPKLLIQFQNNGVVDDSQLPKDRFSAERLKGVDSTLKIQPAKLEDSAVYLCASSFGQGNEKLFFGSGTQLSVL.